A single sample gave rise to the 12 T cell receptor beta chains below, sequenced in a study of tissue T cells after allogeneic stem cell transplantation. Here immunoSEQ multiplex PCR was the method, and the copy in TCRdb shows in-frame clones only, minus some. This table has fewer than 3,000 clones, around 50% appearing once. The time point: mouse harvest day 14 after allogeneic transplant. Each mouse received 10^7 T-cell-depleted marrow cells plus 10^6 splenic CD5+ T cells by tail vein. The material sequenced was lymph node tissue. Receptor source: a female BALB/c mouse given C57BL/6 T cells with graft-versus-host disease after an allogeneic hematopoietic cell transplant.

Only a few counts were recorded for this clone. Germline and genes here are mouse. The read finishes 1 residue shy of the CDR3 end, and the germline J gene is used to complete it. The chain is built from TRBV19 and TRBJ1-3; TRBD1 is a possible D gene (5 bases). Germline loops: CDR1 FNHDT, CDR2 SITEND (reference sequence). The CDR3 consists of 14 residues. V lost 5 bases to trimming and J lost 1 base, with 10 bases between them. CDR3 sequence reads: CASRSRQSGNTLYF. The CDR3 bases that were read are TGTGCCAGCAGATCACGACAGTCTGGAAATACGCTCTAT.

In its sample, this clone ranks as large. Each gene name is a mouse one. The read comes to an end 1 residue before the CDR3 does, leaving the germline J gene to fill in the end. V is TRBV5 and J is TRBJ1-5; a possible D gene is TRBD1 (6 bases). CDR1 and CDR2 from the germline V gene are LGHNA and YNLKQL (reference sequence). Trimming cost V 0 bases and J 6 bases, with 6 bases left between them. This CDR3 region has 13 residues. The CDR3: CASSQETGQAPLF. CDR3 bases read: TGTGCCAGCAGCCAAGAGACAGGCCAGGCTCCGCTT.

Note on this clone: The gene symbols are mouse symbols. The read terminates 1 residue ahead of where the CDR3 ends, so the germline J gene completes it. The rearrangement links TRBV13-2 to TRBJ2-5; TRBD2 matches 8 bases. Germline CDR1 NNHNN, CDR2 SYGAGS (reference sequence). CDR3 size: 16 residues. Losses at the gene ends were 5 bases for V and 4 bases for J; bases not matched to a gene: 12. The chain's CDR3 is CASGGGRGGREDTQYF. The DNA read from the CDR3 is TGTGCCAGCGGGGGGGGCCGGGGGGGGCGCGAAGACACCCAGTAC.

A note on this clone: Mouse gene names apply. The read halts 1 residue ahead of the CDR3 end, with the missing end drawn from the germline J gene. The chain combines TRBV26 with TRBJ2-7, with unresolved D. This CDR3 is built from 12 residues. Germline V gene data show CDR1 as KGHPV and CDR2 as FQNQEV (reference sequence). The V end was cut by 0 bases, the J end by 6 bases, with 6 bases between. This CDR3 reads CASSLSGVEQYF. The CDR3 DNA, read in part, is TGTGCCAGCAGTCTGTCCGGGGTTGAACAGTAC.

On this clone itself: Gene names and germline match the mouse. The read finishes 1 residue shy of the CDR3 end, and the germline J gene is used to complete it. The J gene is TRBJ2-4, the V gene TRBV13-1; 7 positions match TRBD1. Germline CDR1 reads NSHNY; CDR2 reads SYGAGN. The CDR3 runs 15 residues. The V and J ends lost 5 bases and 0 bases, in that order; junction bases with no gene match: 6. The CDR3: CASSLRDSSQNTLYF. The DNA read from the CDR3 is TGTGCCAGCAGCCTCCGGGACAGTAGTCAAAACACCTTGTAC.

In the case of this clone: Gene names are the mouse ones. From the germline J gene comes the end of the CDR3, since the read stops 1 residue before it. This chain uses TRBV31 with TRBJ1-1, with no clear D. Germline assignment: CDR1 GKSSPN and CDR2 SITVG. This CDR3 spans 11 amino acids. V was shortened by 3 bases and J by 4 bases, with 6 bases between the two germline ends. The CDR3 here is CAWRYSTEVFF. CDR3 DNA (partial): TGTGCCTGGAGGTACAGCACAGAAGTCTTC.

On this clone: Mouse germline and gene names are used. The read stops 1 residue short of the end of the CDR3; the missing end is completed from the germline J gene. This chain joins TRBV26 and TRBJ2-7; D is perhaps TRBD1 (5 bases). The CDR3 extends over 12 amino acids. V lost 0 bases and J lost 5, with 5 bases in between. Germline assignment: CDR1 KGHPV and CDR2 FQNQEV (reference sequence). CDR3 loop: CASSLSGDEQYF. The DNA read from the CDR3 is TGTGCCAGCAGTCTGTCAGGGGATGAACAGTAC.

As for this clone: Here the gene names and germline are mouse. The read comes to an end 1 residue before the CDR3 does, leaving the germline J gene to fill in the end. The gene calls are TRBV20 and TRBJ2-2; 8 nucleotides agree with TRBD2. The J segment lost 1 base and the V segment lost 5 bases, leaving 0 bases of the junction unmatched. Germline V gives CDR1 GFQATS, CDR2 STVNSAI. The CDR3 contains 13 residues. CDR3 residues: CGAGLGNTGQLYF. Incomplete CDR3 DNA: TGTGGTGCTGGACTGGGAAACACCGGGCAGCTCTAC.

To note about this clone: Germline and genes: mouse. The CDR3 is cut off 1 residue early in the read; its end comes from the germline J gene. This sequence joins TRBV23 and TRBJ2-7; the D call in the table, TRBD1, was not verified against the DNA. The CDR3 is 14 amino acids. Germline V gene sequence: CDR1 KGHTA, CDR2 FQNQQP. The CDR3: CSSSQGTGGYEQYF. Incomplete CDR3 DNA: TGCTCCAGCAGTCAGGGGACAGGGGGGTATGAACAGTAC.

Turning to this clone: Gene names refer to mouse genes. The CDR3 DNA, read in part, is TGTGCCAGCAGTCTCATGGGGAGCCAAGACACCCAGTAC. Residues: CASSLMGSQDTQY. The CDR3 in full is CASSLMGSQDTQYF. The rearrangement uses TRBV26 and TRBJ2-5; weak D call: TRBD2 (5 bases). The sequence runs out 1 residue before the end of the CDR3; the remainder is reconstructed from the germline J gene. Germline lookup yields CDR1 KGHPV and CDR2 FQNQEV (reference sequence). CDR3 length: 14 residues. V lost 3 bases and J lost 2, with 9 bases in between.

A note on this clone: Gene names and germline match the mouse. The CDR3 end is not reached by the read, which stops 1 residue before it; the germline J gene fills it in. The chain is built from TRBV19 and TRBJ2-5; TRBD1 matches at 9 bases. Losses at the gene ends were 8 bases for V and 5 bases for J; bases not matched to a gene: 0. The germline V gene encodes CDR1 FNHDT and CDR2 SITEND (reference sequence). The CDR3 runs to 11 residues. The CDR3 DNA, read in part, is TGTGCCAGACAGGGGGCAGACACCCAGTAC. As protein: CARQGADTQY. The full CDR3 reads CARQGADTQYF. The whole variable domain, remainder taken from reference TRBV19 and TRBJ2-5, is GGIITQTPKFLIGQEGQKLTLKCQQNFNHDTMYWYRQDSGKGLRLIYYSITENDLQKGDLSEGYDASREKKSSFSLTVTSAQKNEMAVFLCARQGADTQYFGPGTRLLVL.

Concerning this clone itself: Gene labels here are mouse ones. With the read ending 1 residue before the CDR3 end, the germline J gene is used to fill in that end. The gene calls are TRBV23 and TRBJ2-5. The CDR3 sequence is 13 residues long. CDR1 and CDR2 (germline): KGHTA, FQNQQP. The CDR3 is CSSSQSHQDTQYF. CDR3 bases read: TGCTCCAGCAGTCAATCTCACCAAGACACCCAGTAC.